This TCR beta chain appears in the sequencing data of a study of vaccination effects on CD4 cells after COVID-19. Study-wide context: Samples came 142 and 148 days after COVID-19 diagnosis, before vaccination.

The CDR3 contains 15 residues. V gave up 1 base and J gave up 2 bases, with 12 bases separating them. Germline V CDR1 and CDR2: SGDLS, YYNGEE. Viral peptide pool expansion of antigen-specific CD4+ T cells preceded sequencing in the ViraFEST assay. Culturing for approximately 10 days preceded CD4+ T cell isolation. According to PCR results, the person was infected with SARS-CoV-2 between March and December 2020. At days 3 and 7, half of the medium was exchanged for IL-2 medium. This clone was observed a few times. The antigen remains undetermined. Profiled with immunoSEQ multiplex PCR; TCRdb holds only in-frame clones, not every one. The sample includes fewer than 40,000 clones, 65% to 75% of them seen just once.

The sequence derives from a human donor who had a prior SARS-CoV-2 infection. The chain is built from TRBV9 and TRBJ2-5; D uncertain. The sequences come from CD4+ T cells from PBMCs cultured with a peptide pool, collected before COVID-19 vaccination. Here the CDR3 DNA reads TGTGCCAGCAGCGTACTGGGCAGCTCTCAAGAGACCCAGTACTTC. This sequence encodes CASSVLGSSQETQYF. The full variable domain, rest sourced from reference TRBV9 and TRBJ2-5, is DSGVTQTPKHLITATGQRVTLRCSPRSGDLSVYWYQQSLDQGLQFLIQYYNGEERAKGNILERFSAQQFPDLHSELNLSSLELGDSALYFCASSVLGSSQETQYFGPGTRLLVL.